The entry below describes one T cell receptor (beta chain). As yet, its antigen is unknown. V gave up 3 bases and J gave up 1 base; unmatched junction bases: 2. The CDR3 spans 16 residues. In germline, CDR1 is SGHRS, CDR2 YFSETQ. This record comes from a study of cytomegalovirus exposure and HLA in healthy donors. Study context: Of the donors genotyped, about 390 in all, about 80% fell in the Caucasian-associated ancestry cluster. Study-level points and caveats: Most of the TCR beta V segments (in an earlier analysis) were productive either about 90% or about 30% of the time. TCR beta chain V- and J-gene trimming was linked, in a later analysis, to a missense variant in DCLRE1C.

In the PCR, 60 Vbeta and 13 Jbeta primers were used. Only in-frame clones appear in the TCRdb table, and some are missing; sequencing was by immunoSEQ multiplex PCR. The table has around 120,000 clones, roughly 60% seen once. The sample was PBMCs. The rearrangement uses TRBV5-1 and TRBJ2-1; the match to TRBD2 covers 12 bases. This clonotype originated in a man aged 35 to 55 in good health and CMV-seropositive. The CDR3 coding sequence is TGCGCCAGCAGCTCGGGGACTAGCGGGTCCTACAATGAGCAGTTCTTC. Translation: CASSSGTSGSYNEQFF.